A selection of T cell receptor beta chains follows, all from one sample in a study of T cells after yellow fever vaccination. Using its own MiXCR run on the 5' RACE reads, TCRdb lists one record per CDR3 protein. The data show some 350,000 distinct CDR3 sequences, about 9.9% seen once. The sample here was PBMCs, taken on the day of the first yellow fever vaccination. Receptors originate from a man between 18 and 29 years old who received the YFV17D yellow fever vaccine. CDR3s include the opening cysteine and the closing phenylalanine or tryptophan. D genes are given only for firm matches. Clone sizes are given selectively: once, few, many, or a class where the clone is expanded.

>TRBV27|few|TRBJ1-1|NA
TGTGCCAGCAGTCTGGGGTGGGGGGGAGTAAACACTGAAGCTTTCTTT
CASSLGWGGVNTEAFF
>TRBV20-1|few|TRBJ1-2|TRBD1
TGCAGTGCCCAAAGACAGGGGGCGGGCCCTGGCTACACCTTC
CSAQRQGAGPGYTF
>TRBV5-5|few|TRBJ1-2|NA
TGTGCCAGCAGCTTGCGCCCGGTGGCTAACTATGGCTACACCTTC
CASSLRPVANYGYTF
>TRBV7-2|many|TRBJ2-4|NA
TGTGCCAGCAGCTTCCGTGAGGGGGCCAAAAACATTCAGTACTTC
CASSFREGAKNIQYF
>TRBV4-2|many|TRBJ2-5|NA
TGTGCCAGCAGCCAAGATCGGACCCAGGAGACCCAGTACTTC
CASSQDRTQETQYF
>TRBV7-9|NA|TRBJ1-1|TRBD1
TGTGCCAGCATCCAAACAGGGGGGACTGAAGCTTTCTTT
CASIQTGGTEAFF
>TRBV11-2|few|TRBJ1-1|NA
TGTGCCAGCAGCTTAGTGGGGGGGCATAACACTGAAGCTTTCTTT
CASSLVGGHNTEAFF
>TRBV5-1|few|TRBJ1-2|TRBD1
TGCGCCAGCACCTCCAGGGGGGACTATGGCTACACCTTC
CASTSRGDYGYTF
>TRBV6-2/TRBV6-3|few|TRBJ2-1|NA
TGTGCCACCCAGAAAACAGGGTTGTTCTACAATGAGCAGTTCTTC
CATQKTGLFYNEQFF
>TRBV6-5|few|TRBJ2-1|TRBD1
TGTGCCAGCACATCCGCAAGCCGGACAGGGCACGATGAGCAGTTCTTC
CASTSASRTGHDEQFF
>TRBV7-2|few|TRBJ2-1|TRBD1
TGTGCCATCGCTTGGGACAGGAGCTCCTACAATGAGCAGTTCTTC
CAIAWDRSSYNEQFF
>TRBV18|few|TRBJ2-3|NA
TGTGCCAGCTCACCATCGACGGGCACAGATACGCAGTATTTT
CASSPSTGTDTQYF
>TRBV6-2/TRBV6-3|few|TRBJ1-4|NA
TGTGCCAGCAGTTACGGACCAGCAACTAATGAAAAACTGTTTTTT
CASSYGPATNEKLFF
>TRBV12-3/TRBV12-4|NA|TRBJ2-1|NA
TGTGCCAGCAGTTTATACAGTCCCAATGAGCAGTTCTTC
CASSLYSPNEQFF
>TRBV18|NA|TRBJ2-7|TRBD2
TGTGCCAGCTCACCACAGGAAGCTAGCGGCACCTACGAGCAGTACTTC
CASSPQEASGTYEQYF
>TRBV6-1|NA|TRBJ1-1|NA
TGTGCCAGCAATAAGGGGGACGGATATATAGGTGAAGCTTTCTTT
CASNKGDGYIGEAFF
>TRBV7-7|NA|TRBJ2-2|NA
TGTGCTAGCGCCTTGGGGGGCCCCACCGGGGAGCTGTTTTTT
CASALGGPTGELFF
>TRBV12-3/TRBV12-4|many|TRBJ2-1|TRBD2
TGTGCCAGCAGTCCTAGCGGGGGGGCAGTGGGAGGTGATGAGCAGTTCTTC
CASSPSGGAVGGDEQFF
>TRBV7-9|few|TRBJ2-1|NA
TGTGCCAGCAGCTTATTACAGCTCTACAATGAGCAGTTCTTC
CASSLLQLYNEQFF
>TRBV7-8|NA|TRBJ2-1|NA
TGTGCCAGCAGCGCGGCGGGCAGGTCGACCTACAATGAGCAGTTCTTC
CASSAAGRSTYNEQFF
>TRBV12-3/TRBV12-4|few|TRBJ2-1|NA
TGTGCCAGCAGTCCCCCTGCGGTACAGGACACCAATGAGCAGTTCTTC
CASSPPAVQDTNEQFF
>TRBV7-9|few|TRBJ2-3|NA
TGTGCCAGCGTGAAGGAACCAGGGACAGATACGCAGTATTTT
CASVKEPGTDTQYF
>TRBV6-1|NA|TRBJ2-3|TRBD2
TGTGCCAGCAGGCCCGCTAGCGGCGGGGCGGATACGCAGTATTTT
CASRPASGGADTQYF
>TRBV29-1|NA|TRBJ2-1|TRBD2
TGCAGCCTTTTGGGTGTGGGGGGGGGGAATGAGCAGTTCTTC
CSLLGVGGGNEQFF
>TRBV12-3/TRBV12-4|few|TRBJ2-5|NA
TGTGCCAGCAGTCCGTCCGACAGACCGGGAGAGACCCAGTACTTC
CASSPSDRPGETQYF
>TRBV6-5|NA|TRBJ1-1|TRBD1
TGTGCCAGCAGTTACGTTGACAGGGATTTAACTGAAGCTTTCTTT
CASSYVDRDLTEAFF
>TRBV28|NA|TRBJ1-1|NA
TGTGCCAGCAGTTTAGTCAGGATGAACACTGAAGCTTTCTTT
CASSLVRMNTEAFF
>TRBV4-3|few|TRBJ2-3|NA
TGCGCCAGCAGCCAAGATCTCCCGGGGAGTGTTTCAGATACGCAGTATTTT
CASSQDLPGSVSDTQYF
>TRBV5-1|many|TRBJ1-2|NA
TGCGCCAGCAGCACCGACAACTATGGCTACACCTTC
CASSTDNYGYTF